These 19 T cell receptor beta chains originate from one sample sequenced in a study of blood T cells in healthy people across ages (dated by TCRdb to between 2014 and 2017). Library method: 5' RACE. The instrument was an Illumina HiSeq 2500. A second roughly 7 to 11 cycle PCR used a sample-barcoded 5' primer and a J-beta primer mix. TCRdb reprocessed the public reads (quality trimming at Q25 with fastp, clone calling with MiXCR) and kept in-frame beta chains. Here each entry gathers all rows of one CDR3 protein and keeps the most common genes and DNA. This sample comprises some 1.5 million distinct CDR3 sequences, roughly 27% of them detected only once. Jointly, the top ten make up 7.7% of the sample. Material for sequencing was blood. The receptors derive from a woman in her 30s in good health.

CDR3 in DNA: TGCGCCAGCAGTCCGGGACAGGGAGGTGATGAGCAGTTCTTC. Its protein is CASSPGQGGDEQFF. The chain uses TRBV5-1 and TRBJ2-1, with TRBD1 identical over 9 bases. CDR1 is SGHRS, CDR2 YFSETQ, per germline. The V gene end was trimmed by 5 bases and the J gene end by 8 bases; junction bases not matched to a gene: 8. CDR3 length equals 14 residues.

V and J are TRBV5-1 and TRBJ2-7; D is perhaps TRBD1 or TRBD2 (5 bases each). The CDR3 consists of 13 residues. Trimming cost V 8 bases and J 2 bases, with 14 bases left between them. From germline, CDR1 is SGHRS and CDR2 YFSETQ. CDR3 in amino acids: CASWDPPAYEQYF. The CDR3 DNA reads TGCGCCAGTTGGGACCCACCAGCCTACGAGCAGTACTTC.

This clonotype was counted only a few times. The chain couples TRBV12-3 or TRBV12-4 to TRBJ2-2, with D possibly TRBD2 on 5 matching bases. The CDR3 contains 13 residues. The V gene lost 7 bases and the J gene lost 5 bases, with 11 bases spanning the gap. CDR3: CASIPSGTGELFF. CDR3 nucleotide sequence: TGTGCCAGCATCCCCTCGGGGACCGGGGAGCTGTTTTTT.

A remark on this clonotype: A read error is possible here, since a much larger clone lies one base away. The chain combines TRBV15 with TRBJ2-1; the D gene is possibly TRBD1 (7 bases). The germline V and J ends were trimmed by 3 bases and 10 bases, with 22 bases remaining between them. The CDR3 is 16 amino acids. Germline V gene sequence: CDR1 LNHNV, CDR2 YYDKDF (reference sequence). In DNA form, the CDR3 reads TGTGCCACCAGCAGCCCCAGGGGGGCGAGAGGCAACGAGCAGTTCTTC. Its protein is CATSSPRGARGNEQFF.

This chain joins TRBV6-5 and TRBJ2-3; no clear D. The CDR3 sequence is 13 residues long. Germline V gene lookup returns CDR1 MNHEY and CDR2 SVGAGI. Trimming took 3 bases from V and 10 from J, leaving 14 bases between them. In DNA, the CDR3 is TGTGCCAGCAGTTATTCCTCCGCGGATGCGCAGTATTTT. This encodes CASSYSSADAQYF.

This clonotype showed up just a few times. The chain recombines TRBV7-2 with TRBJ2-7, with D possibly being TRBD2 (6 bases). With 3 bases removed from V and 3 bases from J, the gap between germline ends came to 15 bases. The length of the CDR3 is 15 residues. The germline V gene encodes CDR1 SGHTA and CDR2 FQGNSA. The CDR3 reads CASSFTGSGGYEQYF. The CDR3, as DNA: TGTGCCAGCAGCTTTACCGGTAGCGGCGGCTACGAGCAGTACTTC.

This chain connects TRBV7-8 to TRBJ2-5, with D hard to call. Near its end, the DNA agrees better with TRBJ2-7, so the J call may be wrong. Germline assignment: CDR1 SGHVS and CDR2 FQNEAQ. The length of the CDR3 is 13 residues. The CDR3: CASSSMDPYEQYF. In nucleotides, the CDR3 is TGTGCCAGCAGCTCCATGGATCCTTACGAGCAGTACTTC.

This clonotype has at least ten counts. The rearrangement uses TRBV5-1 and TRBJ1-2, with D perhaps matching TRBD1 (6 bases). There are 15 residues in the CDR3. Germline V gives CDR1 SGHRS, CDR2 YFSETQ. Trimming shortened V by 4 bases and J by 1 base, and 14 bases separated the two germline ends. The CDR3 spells CASSQGRTVNYGYTF. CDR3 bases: TGCGCCAGCAGCCAAGGGAGGACAGTTAACTATGGCTACACCTTC.

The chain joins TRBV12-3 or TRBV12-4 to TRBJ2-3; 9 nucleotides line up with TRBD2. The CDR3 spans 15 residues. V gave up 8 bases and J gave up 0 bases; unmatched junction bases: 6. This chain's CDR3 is CASGKRGVSTDTQYF. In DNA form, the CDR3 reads TGTGCCAGCGGAAAGCGGGGGGTGAGCACAGATACGCAGTATTTT.

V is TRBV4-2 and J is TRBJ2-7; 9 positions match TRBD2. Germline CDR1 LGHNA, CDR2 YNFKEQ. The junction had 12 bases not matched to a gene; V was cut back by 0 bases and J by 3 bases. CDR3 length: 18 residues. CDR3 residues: CASSQDLRGAGGLYEQYF. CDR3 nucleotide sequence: TGTGCCAGCAGCCAAGATCTTCGAGGAGCGGGGGGCCTCTACGAGCAGTACTTC.

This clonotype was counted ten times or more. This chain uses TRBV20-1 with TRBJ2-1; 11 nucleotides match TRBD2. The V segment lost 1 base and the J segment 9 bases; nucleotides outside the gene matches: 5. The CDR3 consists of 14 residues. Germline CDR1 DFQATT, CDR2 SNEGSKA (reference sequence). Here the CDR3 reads CSARVAGGPGEQFF. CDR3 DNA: TGCAGTGCTAGAGTAGCGGGAGGGCCTGGTGAGCAGTTCTTC.

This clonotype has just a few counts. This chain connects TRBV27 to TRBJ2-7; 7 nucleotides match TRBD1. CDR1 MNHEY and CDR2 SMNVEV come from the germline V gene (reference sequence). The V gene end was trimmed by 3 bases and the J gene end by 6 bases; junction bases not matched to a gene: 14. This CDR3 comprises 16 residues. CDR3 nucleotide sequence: TGTGCCAGCAGTTTCGGGACACGGGCAGGGGGTCGCGAGCAGTACTTC. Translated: CASSFGTRAGGREQYF.

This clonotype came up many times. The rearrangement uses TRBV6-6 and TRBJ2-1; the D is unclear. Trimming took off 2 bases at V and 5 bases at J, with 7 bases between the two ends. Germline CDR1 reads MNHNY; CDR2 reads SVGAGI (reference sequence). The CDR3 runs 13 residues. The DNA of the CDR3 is TGTGCCAGCAGTTACGTAGAAAACAATGAGCAGTTCTTC. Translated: CASSYVENNEQFF.

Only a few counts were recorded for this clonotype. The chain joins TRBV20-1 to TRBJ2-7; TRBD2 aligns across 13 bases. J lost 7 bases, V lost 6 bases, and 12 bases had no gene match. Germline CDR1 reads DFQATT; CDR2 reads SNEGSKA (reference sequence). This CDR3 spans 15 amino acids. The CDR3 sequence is CSAQSGTSGISEQYF. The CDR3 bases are TGCAGTGCCCAATCCGGGACTAGCGGGATTAGTGAGCAGTACTTC.

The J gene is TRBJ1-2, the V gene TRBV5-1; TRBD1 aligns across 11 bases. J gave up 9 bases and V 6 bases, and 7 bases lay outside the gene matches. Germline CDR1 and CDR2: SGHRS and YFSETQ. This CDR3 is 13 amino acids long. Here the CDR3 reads CASTQGQGARYTF. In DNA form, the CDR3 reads TGCGCCAGCACTCAAGGACAGGGGGCTCGCTACACCTTC.

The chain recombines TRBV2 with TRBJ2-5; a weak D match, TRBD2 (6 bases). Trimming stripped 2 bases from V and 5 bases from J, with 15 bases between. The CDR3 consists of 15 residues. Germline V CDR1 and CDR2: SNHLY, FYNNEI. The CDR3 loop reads CASSETSQPRETQYF. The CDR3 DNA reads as TGTGCCAGCAGTGAAACTAGCCAACCTCGGGAGACCCAGTACTTC.

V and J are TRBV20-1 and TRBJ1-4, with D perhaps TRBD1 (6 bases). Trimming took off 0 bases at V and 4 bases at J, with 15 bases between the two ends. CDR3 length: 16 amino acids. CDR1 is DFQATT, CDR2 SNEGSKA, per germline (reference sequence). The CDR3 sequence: CSARDGDRPGNEKLFF. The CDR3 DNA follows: TGCAGTGCTAGAGATGGTGACAGGCCGGGTAATGAAAAACTGTTTTTT.

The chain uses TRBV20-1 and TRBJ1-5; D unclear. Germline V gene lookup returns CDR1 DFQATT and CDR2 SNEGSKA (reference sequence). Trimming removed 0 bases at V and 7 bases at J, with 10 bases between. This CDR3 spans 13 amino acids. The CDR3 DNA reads TGCAGTGCTAGAGACACCCTTGAGCAGCCCCAGCATTTT. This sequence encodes CSARDTLEQPQHF.

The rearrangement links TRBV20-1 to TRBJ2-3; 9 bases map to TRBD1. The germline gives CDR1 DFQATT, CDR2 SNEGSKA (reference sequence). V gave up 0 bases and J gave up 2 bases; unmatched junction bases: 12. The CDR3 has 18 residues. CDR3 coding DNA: TGCAGTGCTAGAGATCCGGGACAGGGAGGAAGAGACACAGATACGCAGTATTTT. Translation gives CSARDPGQGGRDTDTQYF.